This T cell receptor beta chain emerged from a study of identical twins. MiXCR, run by TCRdb on the 5' RACE reads, gives a single entry per CDR3 protein. There are approximately 700,000 distinct CDR3 sequences in the sample; 15% to 20% occur only once, and less than 15% lies in the top ten. Germline V gene lookup returns CDR1 DFQATT and CDR2 SNEGSKA (reference sequence). This CDR3 is 14 amino acids long. J gave up 3 bases and V 2 bases, and 6 bases lay outside the gene matches. Each donor was a healthy Caucasian. This same sample was also part of a study on T cells expressing NK-cell markers. From that paper: Seven of the eight sequenced donors were HCMV-seropositive; one was seronegative.

Sequencing was carried out using PBMCs. The receptor's source is a woman aged 18-30 years in good health. V is TRBV20-1 and J is TRBJ2-7; 8 positions match TRBD1. As DNA, the CDR3 is TGCAGTGCTAGAAACGACAGGGGTGGCTACGAGCAGTACTTC. It specifies CSARNDRGGYEQYF.